The rows below give T cell receptor beta chains drawn from one sample of a study of T cells after yellow fever vaccination. TCRdb analysed the 5' RACE reads with MiXCR anew, one entry per CDR3 protein. This sample has 110,000 to 150,000 distinct CDR3 sequences, with under 7% found just once. This specimen was CD4+ T cells sorted from PBMCs, taken 10 days after the yellow fever booster vaccination. The source is a man aged 30 to 45 who received the YFV17D yellow fever vaccine. Each CDR3 is given with its conserved first and last residue. The D gene is left open where the match is weak. Size values are once, few and many counts, or a class for expanded clones, and some rows have none.

size,J,V,D,CDR3,DNA
-,TRBJ2-7,TRBV19,TRBD1,CASSKATGGGYEQYF,TGTGCCAGTAGTAAAGCGACAGGGGGCGGCTACGAGCAGTACTTC
once,TRBJ2-7,TRBV6-5,-,CASSTGNYEQYF,TGTGCCAGCAGTACGGGGAATTACGAGCAGTACTTC
many,TRBJ1-2,TRBV20-1,-,CTPGATSGDGYTF,TGCACTCCCGGGGCCACCTCCGGGGATGGCTACACCTTC
many,TRBJ2-3,TRBV6-4,-,CASSEGSSTDTQYF,TGTGCCAGCAGTGAAGGGAGCAGCACAGATACGCAGTATTTT
many,TRBJ1-6,TRBV5-1,-,CASSLVIREASPLHF,TGCGCCAGCAGCTTGGTTATCAGGGAGGCTTCACCCCTCCACTTT
-,TRBJ2-3,TRBV6-5,TRBD2,CASSYDQRGQTTDTQYF,TGTGCCAGCAGTTACGACCAGCGGGGCCAGACCACAGATACGCAGTATTTT
many,TRBJ1-1,TRBV27,-,CASSLRGNTEAFF,TGTGCCAGCAGTTTGCGAGGGAACACTGAAGCTTTCTTT
many,TRBJ2-5,TRBV12-3/TRBV12-4,-,CASSPQAGLKETQYF,TGTGCCAGCAGCCCCCAGGCGGGTCTCAAAGAGACCCAGTACTTC
-,TRBJ2-3,TRBV7-2,TRBD2,CASSPSGRLGADTQYF,TGTGCCAGCAGCCCGAGCGGGAGGCTCGGCGCAGATACGCAGTATTTT
many,TRBJ2-7,TRBV5-1,-,CASSLEAGRGEQYF,TGCGCCAGCAGCCTGGAGGCAGGGCGGGGAGAGCAGTACTTC
many,TRBJ1-2,TRBV4-3,-,CASSQEKEIYGYTF,TGCGCCAGCAGCCAAGAAAAGGAAATCTATGGCTACACCTTC
many,TRBJ2-1,TRBV28,TRBD2,CASIAWGGEQFF,TGTGCCAGCATTGCATGGGGGGGTGAGCAGTTCTTC
many,TRBJ2-3,TRBV4-3,-,CASSQGPRGDTQYF,TGCGCCAGCAGCCAAGGACCAAGGGGAGATACGCAGTATTTT
many,TRBJ2-1,TRBV23-1,TRBD1,CASSQSEPTGIWMWIYNEQFF,TGCGCCAGCAGTCAATCGGAACCGACAGGGATTTGGATGTGGATCTACAATGAGCAGTTCTTC
many,TRBJ2-5,TRBV15,-,CATSKGTTKGTQYF,TGTGCCACCAGCAAGGGGACAACCAAGGGGACCCAGTACTTC
many,TRBJ2-2,TRBV6-1,TRBD1,CASSTDRAVSTGELFF,TGTGCCAGCAGCACCGACAGGGCCGTAAGCACCGGGGAGCTGTTTTTT
-,TRBJ2-7,TRBV11-2,-,CASSPLRRLSEQYF,TGTGCCAGCAGCCCCCTCCGTCGGCTCTCCGAGCAGTACTTC
many,TRBJ2-5,TRBV20-1,-,CSAPRSGTKYF,TGCAGTGCACCACGGTCCGGGACAAAGTACTTC
few,TRBJ2-5,TRBV14,TRBD1,CASSLTFVRDRADF,TGTGCCAGCAGTCTTACCTTCGTTCGGGACAGGGCTGACTTC
many,TRBJ2-3,TRBV7-3,TRBD2,CASSPLGLAGDTQYF,TGTGCCAGCAGCCCGCTGGGACTAGCGGGAGATACGCAGTATTTT
few,TRBJ1-5,TRBV27,-,CASSFGSYSNQPQHF,TGTGCCAGCAGTTTCGGGTCCTATAGCAATCAGCCCCAGCATTTT
many,TRBJ2-7,TRBV24-1,TRBD2,CATSAPSAGGRYEQYF,TGTGCCACCAGTGCCCCGTCAGCGGGAGGCCGCTACGAGCAGTACTTC
many,TRBJ2-1,TRBV3-1,-,CASSPDWGEQFF,TGTGCCAGCAGTCCCGATTGGGGTGAGCAGTTCTTC
many,TRBJ2-7,TRBV5-6,-,CASSTTAGFLKQYF,TGTGCCAGCAGCACCACGGCAGGGTTTCTCAAGCAGTACTTC
many,TRBJ2-1,TRBV6-2/TRBV6-3,-,CASSLRVYEQFF,TGTGCCAGCAGTTTGAGAGTATATGAGCAGTTCTTC
-,TRBJ2-1,TRBV6-2/TRBV6-3,-,CASSEGRGEQFF,TGTGCCAGCAGTGAGGGGCGTGGTGAGCAGTTCTTC
few,TRBJ1-3,TRBV3-1,TRBD1,CASSVGTDWSPTGLYF,TGTGCCAGCAGTGTCGGGACAGACTGGTCTCCGACTGGGTTGTATTTT
many,TRBJ2-1,TRBV20-1,TRBD2,CSAKTSGSWDNEQFF,TGCAGTGCTAAGACTAGCGGGAGTTGGGACAATGAGCAGTTCTTC